This T cell receptor beta chain stems from a study of molecular identifiers for immune sequencing clone quantification. By share, this clonotype ranks as medium-sized. CDR1 and CDR2 (germline): MNHEY, SVGEGT. The CDR3 loop spans 14 amino acids. Trimming stripped 4 bases from V and 5 bases from J, with 15 bases between. TCRdb itself ran the PCR reads through MiXCR, one entry per CDR3 protein. The table includes approximately 10,000 distinct CDR3 sequences, 13% to 15% detected once. The chain has TRBV6-2 or TRBV6-3 and TRBJ2-7; D ambiguous. The material sequenced was naive CD8+ T cells from blood, with Jurkat cell RNA spiked in. Stated subset: FACS-sorted CD8+CD4-CCR7+CD45RA+ naive T cells. This receptor was taken from a human donor in good health. Some libraries in this study had Jurkat cell RNA spiked in. DNA of the CDR3: TGTGCCAGCAGTTTGGATCACCCAATGGACGAGCAGTACTTC. Its protein is CASSLDHPMDEQYF.